This T cell receptor beta chain is from a study of CD4+ T cells in melanoma. General observations from the study: Diverse differentiation states were reported for melanoma neoantigen-specific CD4+ T cells. A reported correlation linked neoantigen-specific CD4+ T cells to CD8+, macrophage and B cell function.

About this clone itself: The antigen is unknown.

The CDR3 has 16 residues. The germline V gene has CDR1 MGHRA and CDR2 YSYEKL. The V and J ends lost 1 base and 4 bases respectively, with 16 bases between them. Using immunoSEQ multiplex PCR, the repertoire was profiled, and TCRdb retains in-frame clones only, with some absent. The profile shows approximately 19,000 clones, around 80% of them singletons. The TCR was taken from a human donor with melanoma. The genes are TRBV4-1 and TRBJ1-2; the D is unclear. The CDR3 coding sequence is TGCGCCAGCAGCCAAGCATTCAGGTCTACCACCTATGGCTACACCTTC. Its protein product is CASSQAFRSTTYGYTF.